The rows below give T cell receptor beta chains drawn from one sample of a study of T cell responses to AZD1222 COVID-19 vaccine. Produced via immunoSEQ multiplex PCR; TCRdb's table is partial and in-frame only. This sample has around 140,000 clones, with over 75% found just once. The sample consisted of peripheral blood, taken on day 0 of AZD1222 vaccination. These receptors were obtained from an adult in good health. CDR3s include the opening cysteine and the closing phenylalanine or tryptophan. D genes are given only for firm matches. For some rows the clone size is stated as once, few or many, or as a class when expanded; others skip it.

V	J	D	size	CDR3	DNA
TRBV6-5	TRBJ2-1	.	.	CASSYSPQITYNEQFF	TGTGCCAGCAGTTACTCCCCGCAAATAACCTACAATGAGCAGTTCTTC
TRBV19	TRBJ1-3	.	.	CASSPNSGLYSGNTIYF	TGTGCCAGTAGCCCCAATTCTGGACTCTACTCTGGAAACACCATATATTTT
TRBV30	TRBJ1-1	.	once	CAWSGYEGDTEAFF	TGTGCCTGGAGTGGCTATGAGGGGGACACTGAAGCTTTCTTT
TRBV12-5	TRBJ1-4	.	once	CASGLGRASNEKLFF	TGTGCTAGTGGTTTGGGAAGGGCGTCTAATGAAAAACTGTTTTTT
TRBV29-1	TRBJ1-1	.	once	CSVGMLPNTEAFF	TGCAGCGTTGGTATGTTGCCGAACACTGAAGCTTTCTTT
TRBV5-6	TRBJ1-1	.	.	CASSLTGTSNTEAFF	TGTGCCAGCAGCCTGACCGGGACATCGAACACTGAAGCTTTCTTT
TRBV7-2	TRBJ2-1	TRBD1	.	CASSPRDRGLAGPHEQFF	TGTGCCAGCAGCCCTAGGGACAGGGGGCTAGCGGGCCCGCATGAGCAGTTCTTC
TRBV6-5	TRBJ1-6	TRBD1	.	CASGLGQGYSPLHF	TGTGCCAGCGGCCTGGGACAGGGGTATTCACCCCTCCACTTT
TRBV5-6	TRBJ2-7	TRBD2	.	CASSLYPAGGYEQYF	TGTGCCAGCAGCTTGTATCCAGCGGGAGGGTACGAGCAGTACTTC
TRBV5-1	TRBJ2-1	TRBD2	few	CASSPTSGRGDNEQFF	TGCGCCAGCAGCCCAACTAGCGGGAGGGGGGACAATGAGCAGTTCTTC
TRBV7-3	TRBJ2-1	TRBD1	.	CASSLEGGPDRGLNEQFF	TGTGCCAGCAGCTTAGAGGGGGGCCCCGACAGGGGGCTTAATGAGCAGTTCTTC
TRBV14	TRBJ1-4	.	.	CATRGPNNEKLFF	TGTGCCACCCGGGGGCCTAATAATGAAAAACTGTTTTTT
TRBV9	TRBJ2-7	.	.	CASSVAGVSEQYF	TGTGCCAGCAGCGTAGCGGGAGTTTCCGAGCAGTACTTC
TRBV7-9	TRBJ1-5	TRBD1	.	CASSWTGSEPQHF	TGTGCCAGCAGCTGGACAGGGAGCGAGCCCCAGCATTTT
TRBV30	TRBJ2-4	TRBD2	.	CAWRLAGVNIQYF	TGTGCCTGGAGATTGGCGGGAGTAAACATTCAGTACTTC
TRBV11-3	TRBJ2-7	.	.	CASSRLSESVEQYF	TGTGCCAGCAGCCGCTTGTCCGAGTCCGTCGAGCAGTACTTC
TRBV13	TRBJ2-5	.	.	CASSLERQETQYF	TGTGCCAGCAGCTTAGAGAGACAAGAGACCCAGTACTTC
TRBV2	TRBJ1-1	.	.	CASRKLNTEAFF	TGTGCCAGCAGGAAACTAAACACTGAAGCTTTCTTT
TRBV7-2	TRBJ1-3	.	few	CASSLGRGLISGNTIYF	TGTGCCAGCAGCCTTGGGCGGGGTTTGATCTCTGGAAACACCATATATTTT
TRBV5-4	TRBJ2-1	.	.	CASSAGSPSYNEQFF	TGTGCCAGCAGCGCCGGGAGTCCCTCCTACAATGAGCAGTTCTTC
TRBV29-1	TRBJ2-1	.	once	CSVETGTPVSYNEQFF	TGCAGCGTTGAAACAGGGACGCCCGTTTCCTACAATGAGCAGTTCTTC
TRBV20-1	TRBJ1-1	.	.	CSADAGTEAFF	TGCAGTGCCGACGCGGGCACTGAAGCTTTCTTT
TRBV6-5	TRBJ1-2	.	.	CAIRRQDYGYTF	TGTGCCATCCGACGGCAGGACTATGGCTACACCTTC
TRBV13	TRBJ1-1	.	.	CASSLGPTGSNTEAFF	TGTGCCAGCAGCTTAGGCCCGACAGGCTCGAACACTGAAGCTTTCTTT
TRBV6-4	TRBJ1-6	.	once	CASSSEGRTDSPLHF	TGTGCCAGCAGTAGCGAGGGGAGGACTGATTCACCCCTCCACTTT
TRBV23-1	TRBJ2-7	.	.	CASRYPRDEQYF	TGCGCCAGCAGATACCCCCGGGACGAGCAGTACTTC
TRBV11-3	TRBJ2-7	.	.	CASSLRDSYEQYF	TGTGCCAGCAGCTTAAGGGACTCCTACGAGCAGTACTTC
TRBV21-1	TRBJ1-5	.	.	CASSKGSGLSAAPQNSNQPQHF	TGTGCCAGCAGCAAAGGGTCCGGGTTGTCGGCGGCACCTCAAAATAGCAATCAGCCCCAGCATTTT
TRBV19	TRBJ2-2	.	.	CASGAAGELFF	TGTGCCAGTGGGGCGGCCGGGGAGCTGTTTTTT
TRBV7-9	TRBJ1-2	.	.	CASSLNSGYGYTF	TGTGCCAGCAGCTTAAATTCAGGCTATGGCTACACCTTC
TRBV12-3/TRBV12-4	TRBJ2-7	.	.	CASSLTLYEQYF	TGTGCCAGCAGTTTGACCCTCTACGAGCAGTACTTC
TRBV30	TRBJ1-1	.	once	CAWHTGWDTEAFF	TGTGCCTGGCATACAGGGTGGGACACTGAAGCTTTCTTT
TRBV9	TRBJ2-6	.	.	CASSVESLGANVLTF	TGTGCCAGCAGCGTAGAATCTCTCGGGGCCAACGTCCTGACTTTC
TRBV7-3	TRBJ2-7	.	.	CASSPTVDSYEQYF	TGTGCCAGCAGCCCTACAGTAGACTCCTACGAGCAGTACTTC
TRBV11-2	TRBJ2-5	TRBD2	.	CASRKAGGLETQYF	TGTGCCAGCAGGAAAGCGGGGGGGCTAGAGACCCAGTACTTC
TRBV12-3/TRBV12-4	TRBJ1-1	.	.	CASSPGTETEAFF	TGTGCCAGCAGCCCAGGAACGGAGACTGAAGCTTTCTTT
TRBV7-2	TRBJ1-5	TRBD1	.	CASSARTGGDQPQHF	TGTGCCAGCAGCGCACGGACAGGGGGCGATCAGCCCCAGCATTTT
TRBV19	TRBJ1-5	.	.	CASSLITGFNQPQHF	TGTGCCAGTAGCCTAATAACAGGGTTCAATCAGCCCCAGCATTTT
TRBV6-2/TRBV6-3	TRBJ1-2	.	.	CASSYPTDGYTF	TGTGCCAGCAGTTACCCGACGGATGGCTACACCTTC
TRBV7-2	TRBJ1-3	TRBD1	.	CASSLLTRGYLRNTIYF	TGTGCCAGCAGCTTACTCACCAGGGGGTACTTAAGGAACACCATATATTTT
TRBV28	TRBJ1-2	.	.	CASSLVTTYGYTF	TGTGCCAGCAGTTTAGTGACAACCTATGGCTACACCTTC
TRBV5-1	TRBJ1-1	.	once	CASSSYQGQGTEAFF	TGCGCCAGCAGCAGCTACCAGGGGCAGGGGACTGAAGCTTTCTTT
TRBV2	TRBJ1-2	.	.	CARPGLNNYGYTF	TGTGCCAGACCGGGACTGAATAACTATGGCTACACCTTC
TRBV5-1	TRBJ2-7	.	.	CASSIPSRGRETYEQYF	TGCGCCAGCAGCATACCATCTAGGGGGCGGGAGACGTACGAGCAGTACTTC
TRBV3-1/TRBV3-2	TRBJ2-7	TRBD1	.	CASSAGQGFYEQYF	TGTGCCAGCAGCGCGGGACAGGGCTTCTACGAGCAGTACTTC
TRBV6-5	TRBJ2-5	TRBD1	.	CASSRDRKETQYF	TGTGCCAGCAGCCGGGACAGAAAAGAGACCCAGTACTTC
TRBV4-1	TRBJ1-5	.	.	CASSPNGWDEAASSNQPQHF	TGCGCCAGCAGTCCAAATGGGTGGGACGAGGCCGCTAGTAGCAATCAGCCCCAGCATTTT
TRBV14	TRBJ1-1	.	.	CASSRGGNTEAFF	TGTGCCAGCAGCCGCGGAGGGAACACTGAAGCTTTCTTT
TRBV7-2	TRBJ1-1	.	once	CASSTPGTPEAFF	TGTGCCAGCAGTACCCCCGGAACCCCTGAAGCTTTCTTT
TRBV4-3	TRBJ2-3	.	.	CASSRGQATDTQYF	TGCGCCAGCAGCCGGGGACAAGCAACAGATACGCAGTATTTT
TRBV11-3	TRBJ1-5	.	.	CATPAGCSNQPQHF	TGTGCCACTCCTGCAGGGTGCAGCAATCAGCCCCAGCATTTT
TRBV2	TRBJ1-2	.	.	CASSEGERTDRGTF	TGTGCCAGCAGTGAAGGAGAACGGACAGACCGGGGCACCTTC
TRBV6-6	TRBJ1-5	TRBD1	few	CASSSGGGNQPQHF	TGTGCCAGCAGTTCAGGGGGCGGCAATCAGCCCCAGCATTTT
TRBV19	TRBJ1-1	.	.	CASSALDSLDTEAFF	TGTGCCAGTAGTGCCCTGGACAGCTTAGACACTGAAGCTTTCTTT